Described below is a single T cell receptor beta chain sequence and its context. Its antigen is undetermined. TCRdb's table, derived via immunoSEQ multiplex PCR, lists solely in-frame clones and lacks some. The table shows 1,500,000 or so clones, with roughly 96% occurring only once. These data belong to a study of shared clonotypes between healthy human individuals. Overall study findings and caveats: Deeper or shallower sequencing was expected to change how clonotypes are shared among donors.

The CDR3 runs to 15 residues. V was pared by 7 bases and J by 5 bases, with 20 bases between. The germline CDR1 and CDR2 sequences are SEHNR and FQNEAQ (reference sequence). Specimen: naive CD4+ T cells sorted from blood. Subset: CD45RA+ positively selected. The chain joins TRBV7-9 to TRBJ2-5, with D possibly matching TRBD2 (6 bases). The TCR comes from a man aged 25 to 40 in good health. CDR3 region: CASNLGRSAGETQYF. As DNA, the CDR3 is TGTGCCAGCAACTTGGGGCGGTCGGCGGGGGAGACCCAGTACTTC.